The clone carrying this TCR beta chain has more than one count but fewer than ten. The antigen is unknown. This sample is drawn from a study of CD8 T cells in ankylosing spondylitis. The study, taken as a whole, reports: Made up of several highly homologous variants, a TCR beta motif appeared characteristic of ankylosing spondylitis blood. CD8+ cells made up the disease-linked clones, which were relatively rare in peripheral blood.

TCRdb ran MiXCR on the 5' RACE reads and lists one entry per CDR3 protein. The data contain 650,000 to 800,000 distinct CDR3 sequences, 15% to 20% of them singletons. Trimming took off 0 bases at V and 3 bases at J, with 16 bases between the two ends. Looked up from germline, CDR1 is SGHKS and CDR2 is YYEKEE (reference sequence). The CDR3 is 17 amino acids. Source material: blood, either unsorted or a sorted T cell fraction (not recorded which). The origin of this receptor is a male donor with ankylosing spondylitis. The rearrangement links TRBV5-5 to TRBJ1-5, with D maybe TRBD1 (5 bases). The CDR3 reads CASSLVGGDRNNQPQHF. Here the CDR3 DNA reads TGTGCCAGCAGCTTGGTTGGGGGTGATAGGAACAATCAGCCCCAGCATTTT.